This entry concerns a single TCR beta chain. Data came from immunoSEQ multiplex PCR; TCRdb stores just in-frame clones and leaves some out. The sample consists of some 70,000 clones, approximately 86% of them appearing once. This entry belongs to a study of blood T cell repertoires in COVID-19. The wider study: Samples of COVID-19 (acute and convalescent) were obtained from the United States, Italy and Spain.

This TCR was recovered from a man aged 35 to 55 with COVID-19, enrolled during active disease. The source material was peripheral blood.

CDR3 sequence: CASSLEGTGIPGANVLTF. The CDR3 DNA sequence: TGTGCCAGCAGCTTAGAGGGGACAGGGATCCCTGGGGCCAACGTCCTGACTTTC. V and J are TRBV7-9 and TRBJ2-6; 9 positions match TRBD1. The CDR3 runs 18 residues. The ends lost 1 base at V and 2 bases at J; junction bases unmatched: 6. Germline CDR1 reads SEHNR; CDR2 reads FQNEAQ (reference sequence).